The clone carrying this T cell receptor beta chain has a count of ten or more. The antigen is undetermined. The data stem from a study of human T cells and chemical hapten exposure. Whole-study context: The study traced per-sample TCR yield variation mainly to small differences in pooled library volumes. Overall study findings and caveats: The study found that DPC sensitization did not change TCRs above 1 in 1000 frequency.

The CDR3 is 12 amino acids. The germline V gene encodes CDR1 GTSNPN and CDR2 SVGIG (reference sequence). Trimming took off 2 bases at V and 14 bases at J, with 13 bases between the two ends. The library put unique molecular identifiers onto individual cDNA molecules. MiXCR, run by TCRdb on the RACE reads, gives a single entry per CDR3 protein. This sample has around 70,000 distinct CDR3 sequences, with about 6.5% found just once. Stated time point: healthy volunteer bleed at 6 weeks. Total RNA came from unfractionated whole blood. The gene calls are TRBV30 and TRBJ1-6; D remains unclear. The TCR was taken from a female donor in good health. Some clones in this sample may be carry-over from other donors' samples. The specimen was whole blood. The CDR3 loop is CAWSSSQLSLHF. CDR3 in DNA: TGTGCCTGGAGTTCCTCCCAGCTATCCCTCCACTTT.